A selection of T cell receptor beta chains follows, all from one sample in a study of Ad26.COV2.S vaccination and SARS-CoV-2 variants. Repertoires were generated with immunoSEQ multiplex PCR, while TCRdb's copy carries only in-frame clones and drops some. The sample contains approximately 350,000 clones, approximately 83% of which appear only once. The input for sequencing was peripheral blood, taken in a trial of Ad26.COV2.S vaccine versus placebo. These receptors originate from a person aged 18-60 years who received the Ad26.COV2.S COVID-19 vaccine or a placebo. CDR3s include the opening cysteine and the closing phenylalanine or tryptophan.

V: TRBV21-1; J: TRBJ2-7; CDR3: CASSNFSEQYF
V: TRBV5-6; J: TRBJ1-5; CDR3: CASSFRGQRKNQPQHF
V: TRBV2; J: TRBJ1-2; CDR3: CASGRPGVNYGYTF
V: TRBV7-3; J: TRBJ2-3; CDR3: CASSLNRADTQYF
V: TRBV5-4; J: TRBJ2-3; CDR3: CASSLKAGADTQYF
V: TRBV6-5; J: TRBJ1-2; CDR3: CASKGDRSRYGYTF
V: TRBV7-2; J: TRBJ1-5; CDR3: CASSFLAAVWPQHF
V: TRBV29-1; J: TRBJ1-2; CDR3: CSVALGEVGGYTF
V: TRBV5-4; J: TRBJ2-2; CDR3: CASSWGTNGELFF
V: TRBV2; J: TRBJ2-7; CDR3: CASSGSSVFEQYF
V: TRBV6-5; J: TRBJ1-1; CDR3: CASSQMGGNTEAFF
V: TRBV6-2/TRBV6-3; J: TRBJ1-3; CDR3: CASSYSTAGTNTIYF
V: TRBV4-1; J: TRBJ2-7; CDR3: CASSLRDRGYEQYF
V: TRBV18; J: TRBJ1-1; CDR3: CASSPRTGGTEAFF
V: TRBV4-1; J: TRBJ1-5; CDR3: CASSQPRANQPQHF
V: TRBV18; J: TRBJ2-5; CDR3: CASSGLAGANGTQYF
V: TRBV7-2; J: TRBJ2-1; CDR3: CASSPRTNANEQFF
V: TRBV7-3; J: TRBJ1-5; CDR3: CASSLTGGPNQPQHF
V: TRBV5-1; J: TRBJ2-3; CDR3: CASSRDRAGDTQYF
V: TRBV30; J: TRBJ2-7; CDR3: CAWSAQGGEQYF
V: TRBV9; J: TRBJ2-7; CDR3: CASSVGIAYEQYF
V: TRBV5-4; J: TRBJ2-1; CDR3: CASSLDDWRNEQFF
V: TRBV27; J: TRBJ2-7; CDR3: CASRKTGGTYEQYF
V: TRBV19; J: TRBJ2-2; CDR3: CASSWGSGGGTGELFF
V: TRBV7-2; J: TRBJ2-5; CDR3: CASSSQTGQETQYF
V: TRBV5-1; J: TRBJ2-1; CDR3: CASSETNAYNEQFF
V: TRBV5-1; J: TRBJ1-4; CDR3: CASRQVINEKLFF
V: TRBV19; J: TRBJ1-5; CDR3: CASSPRWGLYSNQPQHF
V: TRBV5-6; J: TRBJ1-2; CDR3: CASSQRTFYYTF
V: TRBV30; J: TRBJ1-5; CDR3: CAWSPPAGNWEPQHF
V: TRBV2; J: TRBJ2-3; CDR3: CASSYISTDTQYF
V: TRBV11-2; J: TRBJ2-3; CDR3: CASSLGQSSTDTQYF
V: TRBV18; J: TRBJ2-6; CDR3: CASSPQGLVGANVLTF